The table lists the clone carrying this TCR beta chain with a few counts. Its antigen is currently unknown. Amplification used 60 Vbeta primers and 13 Jbeta primers. Here immunoSEQ multiplex PCR was the method, and the copy in TCRdb shows in-frame clones only, minus some. The sample lists roughly 100,000 clones; around four fifths were seen once. The data belong to a study of cytomegalovirus exposure and HLA in healthy donors. Points from the study as a whole: Reports showed the classifier diagnosing cytomegalovirus status with high specificity and sensitivity. Later analysis suggested most CMV-associated TCR beta chains were HLA-restricted. Judged likely to be a sequencing artifact was a cluster of highly shared sequence variants.

The specimen sequenced was PBMCs. The sequence derives from a woman in her 40s in good health and CMV-seropositive.

The CDR3 sequence is CASSLERGTEAFF. The CDR3 nucleotides are TGTGCCAGCAGCTTAGAGAGAGGGACTGAAGCTTTCTTT. The chain carries TRBV11-2 and TRBJ1-1; D is undetermined. Germline values: CDR1 SGHAT, CDR2 FQNNGV. CDR3 length: 13 amino acids. V lost 0 bases and J 5 bases, leaving 7 bases between the germline ends.